This entry lists 9 T cell receptor beta chains sequenced from one sample in a study of regulatory T cells in long-lasting Graves disease. Time point reported: newly diagnosed GD, antithyroid drugs for less than 3 months. The TCR library used RNA extracted from PBMCs. Assembly of TCR beta libraries relied on iRepertoire HTBI primers together with Arm-PCR of CDR3 regions. TCRdb re-analysed the multiplex PCR reads in MiXCR, keeping a single row per CDR3 protein. The sample lists about 540,000 distinct CDR3 sequences, roughly 13% occurring once. These sequences were also reported in another study, on T cells in Graves' hyperthyroidism and ophthalmopathy.

The sample in question was peripheral blood mononuclear cells (PBMCs), obtained at new diagnosis, from a patient treated with antithyroid drugs. The receptors were gathered from a man aged 25 to 45 with Graves disease.

This clonotype was found many times. J is TRBJ2-1 and V is TRBV3-1, with D hard to call. CDR3 length: 14 residues. CDR1 and CDR2 from the germline V gene are LGHDT and YNNKEL (reference sequence). V was pared by 4 bases and J by 3 bases, with 10 bases between. The CDR3 region is CASSPVVGYNEQFF. For the CDR3, the DNA is TGTGCCAGCAGCCCGGTGGTGGGCTACAATGAGCAGTTCTTC.

Many counts were recorded for this clonotype. The CDR3 is CASNQRDSNTEAFF. CDR3 DNA: TGTGCCAGCAACCAAAGGGACAGCAACACTGAAGCTTTCTTT. This chain links TRBV12-3 or TRBV12-4 with TRBJ1-1, with 7 bases identical to TRBD1. The CDR3 extends over 14 amino acids. J lost 2 bases, V lost 7 bases, and 7 bases had no gene match.

This clonotype has at least ten counts. The gene calls are TRBV24-1 and TRBJ2-3; 8 bases are shared with TRBD2. Germline loops: CDR1 KGHDR, CDR2 SFDVKD. V was pared by 4 bases and J by 2 bases, with 7 bases of the junction left unmatched. The CDR3 consists of 16 residues. CDR3 DNA: TGTGCCACCAGTGACACGGGACTAGTGTTCACAGATACGCAGTATTTT. This gives the protein CATSDTGLVFTDTQYF.

This clonotype was detected ten times or more. The chain couples TRBV12-3 or TRBV12-4 to TRBJ2-3; D gene ambiguous. V was pared by 8 bases and J by 6 bases, with 21 bases between. The CDR3 totals 15 residues. The CDR3 loop reads CASLPTNPVGDTQYF. CDR3 nucleotide sequence: TGTGCCAGCCTTCCTACTAACCCTGTCGGGGATACGCAGTATTTT.

This clonotype was picked up many times. The chain's CDR3 is CASSQRQGAGANVLTF. DNA for the CDR3: TGTGCCAGCAGCCAACGACAGGGTGCTGGGGCCAACGTCCTGACTTTC. This chain uses TRBV2 with TRBJ2-6; 7 positions agree with TRBD1. The junction had 7 bases not matched to a gene; V was cut back by 6 bases and J by 2 bases. The CDR3 has 16 residues. Germline-derived CDR1 and CDR2 are SNHLY and FYNNEI. Variable domain in full (rest from reference TRBV2 and TRBJ2-6): EPEVTQTPSHQVTQMGQEVILRCVPISNHLYFYWYRQILGQKVEFLVSFYNNEISEKSEIFDDQFSVERPDGSNFTLKIRSTKLEDSAMYFCASSQRQGAGANVLTFGAGSRLTVL.

In its sample, this clonotype was seen many times. This chain connects TRBV12-3 or TRBV12-4 to TRBJ1-5; D not resolved. V lost 6 bases to trimming and J lost 0 bases, with 3 bases between them. There are 12 residues in the CDR3. For the CDR3, the DNA is TGTGCCAGCAGCTATAGCAATCAGCCCCAGCATTTT. Residues: CASSYSNQPQHF.

The CDR3 is CASSLRADPYEQYF. CDR3 DNA: TGCGCCAGCAGCTTACGCGCGGATCCCTACGAGCAGTACTTC. V gene TRBV5-1 combines with J gene TRBJ2-7; D not certain. CDR3 size: 14 residues. V dropped 2 bases and J dropped 2 bases, with 11 bases sitting between them. Germline-derived CDR1 and CDR2 are SGHRS and YFSETQ.

At least ten counts were recorded for this clonotype. The V gene is TRBV11-2, the J gene TRBJ2-7, with TRBD2 as a possible D gene (6 bases). Between the trimmed V and J ends, which lost 2 bases and 3 bases, there was a span of 14 bases. Germline lookup yields CDR1 SGHAT and CDR2 FQNNGV. This CDR3 has 15 amino acids. CDR3 in DNA: TGTGCCAGCAGCTTAACTCAGCGGGCCCACTACGAGCAGTACTTC. Amino acid sequence: CASSLTQRAHYEQYF.

This chain's CDR3 is CASSRWGVGYEQYF. The CDR3, as DNA: TGTGCCAGCAGCCGGTGGGGTGTAGGCTACGAGCAGTACTTC. This chain links TRBV28 with TRBJ2-7; D remains unclear. The germline V gene encodes CDR1 MDHEN and CDR2 SYDVKM. V lost 6 bases and J lost 3, with 15 bases in between. CDR3 length: 14 amino acids.